Sequencing of this TCR beta chain was carried out in a study of blood T cell repertoires in COVID-19. CDR3 length: 14 amino acids. Germline V gives CDR1 SGHRS, CDR2 YFSETQ. V shed 6 bases and J shed 10 bases, with 17 bases lying between them. Original data processing: Amplification of reference gene primers provided the estimated nucleated cell counts. Sequencing was performed with immunoSEQ multiplex PCR; in TCRdb, only in-frame clones are kept and a portion is missing. D and trimming were read from the DNA, whereas the V and J calls and clone size are those reported in that table. The sample shows tens of thousands of clones, under 90% of them seen only once.

This clonotype originated in a human donor in a cohort sampled during active COVID-19. What was sequenced was peripheral blood. The chain joins TRBV5-1 to TRBJ1-6, with D unclear. The CDR3 DNA follows: TGCGCCAGCACCGCCGGTGCGGGCTCCTCACCCCTCCACTTT. This sequence encodes CASTAGAGSSPLHF.